One sample yielded the 21 T cell receptor beta chains listed below, sequenced in a study of T cells in Graves' hyperthyroidism and ophthalmopathy. The TCR beta CDR3 regions underwent amplification using RNA transcripts as the source. The study used the HTBI primer set for a first-round RT-PCR of the TCR CDR3. TCRdb reprocessed the multiplex PCR reads via MiXCR and lists one record per CDR3 protein. This table has tens of thousands of distinct CDR3 sequences, about 54% appearing once. Sequenced material: peripheral blood or thyroid tissue (not recorded which). These receptors were obtained from a man between 18 and 29 years old with Graves' hyperthyroidism.

This chain connects TRBV12-3 or TRBV12-4 to TRBJ1-2; 8 positions agree with TRBD1. The CDR3 is made up of 14 amino acids. The trim removed 7 bases at V and 4 bases at J, leaving 8 bases unmatched. CDR3 sequence (DNA): TGTGCCAGCAACAACCAAGACAGGGGCTATGGCTACACCTTC. Translation gives CASNNQDRGYGYTF.

J is TRBJ2-7 and V is TRBV7-6; 8 bases are a match to TRBD1. The V and J ends lost 4 bases and 5 bases, in that order; junction bases with no gene match: 10. This CDR3 is 15 amino acids long. Germline-derived CDR1 and CDR2 are SGHVS and FNYEAQ. In DNA form, the CDR3 reads TGTGCCAGCAGCTCTCAACCGGACAGGGTCGACGAGCAGTACTTC. Its translation is CASSSQPDRVDEQYF.

This clonotype was seen ten or more times. V and J are TRBV4-3 and TRBJ1-5; D remains ambiguous. CDR3 length: 18 amino acids. Trimming took off 0 bases at V and 0 bases at J, with 15 bases between the two ends. Germline V gene lookup returns CDR1 LGHNA and CDR2 YSLEER. This chain's CDR3 is CASSQEAPGSNSNQPQHF. The CDR3 region has the DNA TGCGCCAGCAGCCAAGAGGCCCCCGGGAGCAATAGCAATCAGCCCCAGCATTTT.

The V and J genes are TRBV7-9 and TRBJ1-2; 9 positions match TRBD1. The CDR3 spans 14 residues. CDR1 and CDR2 from the germline V gene are SEHNR and FQNEAQ (reference sequence). V shed 5 bases and J 7 bases; nucleotides not matched to a gene: 8. CDR3 amino acids: CASSRDREKPGYTF. The CDR3 DNA sequence: TGTGCCAGCAGCCGGGACAGGGAAAAACCTGGCTACACCTTC.

This clonotype is medium-sized within its sample. This chain uses TRBV25-1 with TRBJ1-2, with D unresolved. The V gene's germline CDR1 is MGHDK and CDR2 SYGVNS. This CDR3 has 11 residues. Trimming took off 5 bases at V and 8 bases at J, with 9 bases between the two ends. CDR3 residues: CASSYFGGYTF. The DNA for the CDR3 is TGTGCCAGCAGTTACTTTGGAGGCTACACCTTC.

The rearrangement uses TRBV10-3 and TRBJ1-1; D is uncertain. From germline, CDR1 is ENHRY and CDR2 SYGVKD. V gave up 10 bases and J gave up 1 base, with 16 bases separating them. The length of the CDR3 is 14 residues. CDR3 in DNA: TGTGCCAGCGGTCTAGCAGAGAGGAACACTGAAGCTTTCTTT. Protein: CASGLAERNTEAFF.

The V gene is TRBV24-1, the J gene TRBJ1-2, with 7 bases fitting TRBD1. The CDR3 runs 14 residues. Germline V lookup: CDR1 KGHDR, CDR2 SFDVKD. V was clipped by 4 bases and J by 8 bases; unmatched bases: 9. The CDR3 here is CATSEGGQLRGYTF. CDR3 in DNA: TGTGCCACCAGTGAAGGGGGACAGTTGCGGGGCTACACCTTC.

This clonotype was observed many times. The junction does not match germline at one end; this may be a read error. This rearrangement joins TRBV6-1 to TRBJ2-5, with D possibly TRBD1 on 6 matching bases. The CDR3 totals 12 residues. Germline CDR1 MNHNS, CDR2 SASEGT. The CDR3 here is CASRQVQQTQYF. DNA of the CDR3: TGTGCCAGCCGACAGGTCCAACAGACCCAGTACTTC.

This chain uses TRBV29-1 with TRBJ1-2, with D uncertain. The germline V and J ends were trimmed by 3 bases and 4 bases, with 12 bases remaining between them. This CDR3 is 13 amino acids long. Germline CDR1 reads SQVTM; CDR2 reads ANQGSEA. CDR3 amino acids: CSVDLGIAYGYTF. DNA for the CDR3: TGCAGCGTTGATTTGGGGATAGCCTATGGCTACACCTTC. The full variable domain, its missing parts supplied by reference TRBV29-1 and TRBJ1-2, is SAVISQKPSRDICQRGTSLTIQCQVDSQVTMMFWYRQQPGQSLTLIATANQGSEATYESGFVIDKFPISRPNLTFSTLTVSNMSPEDSSIYLCSVDLGIAYGYTFGSGTRLTVV.

The chain recombines TRBV25-1 with TRBJ1-4; D gene ambiguous. CDR1 is MGHDK and CDR2 is SYGVNS in the germline V gene. V lost 2 bases, J lost 8 bases, and 9 bases lay in between. This CDR3 comprises 13 residues. DNA for the CDR3: TGTGCCAGCAGTGAAACCTGGGAAGAAAAACTGTTTTTT. Its protein product is CASSETWEEKLFF.

The chain is built from TRBV7-2 and TRBJ2-7; TRBD2 matches 10 bases. V dropped 8 bases and J dropped 7; count of bases not matched to a gene: 14. Germline V gene data show CDR1 as SGHTA and CDR2 as FQGNSA. This CDR3 has 15 residues. As DNA, the CDR3 is TGTGCCAGCGGCCCCTCCCCAGCGGGGGGGCATGAGCAGTACTTC. This codes for CASGPSPAGGHEQYF. Looking up the rest from reference TRBV7-2 and TRBJ2-7 gives the full variable domain: GAGVSQSPSNKVTEKGKDVELRCDPISGHTALYWYRQSLGQGLEFLIYFQGNSAPDKSGLPSDRFSAERTGGSVSTLTIQRTQQEDSAVYLCASGPSPAGGHEQYFGPGTRLTVT.

The V and J genes are TRBV20-1 and TRBJ1-2; D call uncertain. The CDR3 consists of 11 residues. Germline values: CDR1 DFQATT, CDR2 SNEGSKA (reference sequence). The ends were cut back, 2 bases at V and 12 bases at J, with 13 bases in the middle. DNA of the CDR3: TGCAGTGCTAGATCTGAGGTTGGAAACACCTTC. It yields the protein CSARSEVGNTF.

The CDR3 DNA reads as TGTGCCAGCAGCCGAGGCTCGGGGCGAGAGACCCAGTACTTC. This codes for CASSRGSGRETQYF. The J gene is TRBJ2-5, the V gene TRBV7-2; the D gene could be TRBD1 or TRBD2 (5 bases each). Germline V gene sequence: CDR1 SGHTA, CDR2 FQGNSA. The CDR3 covers 14 residues. V was trimmed by 5 bases and J by 4 bases, leaving 14 bases between them. Filled out from reference TRBV7-2 and TRBJ2-5, the complete variable domain reads GAGVSQSPSNKVTEKGKDVELRCDPISGHTALYWYRQSLGQGLEFLIYFQGNSAPDKSGLPSDRFSAERTGGSVSTLTIQRTQQEDSAVYLCASSRGSGRETQYFGPGTRLLVL.

In this sample, this clonotype turned up a few times. At one boundary the junction diverges from the germline segment, which might be a read error. This chain connects TRBV10-2 to TRBJ1-1; no clear D. The CDR3 has 14 amino acids. Germline CDR1 is WSHSY and CDR2 is SAAADI. CDR3: CASSEDGMNTEFFF. The CDR3 DNA follows: TGCGCCAGCAGTGAGGACGGCATGAACACTGAATTTTTTTTT.

Worth noting for this clonotype: An end of the junction does not agree with germline; a read error may underlie this. The gene calls are TRBV2 and TRBJ2-7; D gene uncertain. From germline, CDR1 is SNHLY and CDR2 FYNNEI. This CDR3 contains 14 residues. CDR3 amino acids: CASKAIGRNYEQNF. As DNA, the CDR3 is TGTGCCAGCAAAGCCATCGGCCGGAACTACGAGCAGAACTTC.

The chain combines TRBV6-2 or TRBV6-3 with TRBJ1-4; D gene uncertain. The CDR3 sequence is 15 residues long. Trimming took off 2 bases at V and 7 bases at J, with 14 bases between the two ends. The germline V gene has CDR1 MNHEY and CDR2 SVGEGT. CDR3 region: CASSYRRSLSEKLFF. The DNA for the CDR3 is TGTGCCAGCAGTTACCGGCGGAGCCTAAGTGAAAAACTGTTTTTT.

The chain is built from TRBV10-3 and TRBJ1-2; D might be TRBD1 (5 bases). V was clipped by 7 bases and J by 3 bases, with 15 bases between them. The V gene's germline CDR1 is ENHRY and CDR2 SYGVKD. The CDR3 has 14 amino acids. The CDR3 protein is CAIKDNRSYYGYTF. CDR3 in DNA: TGTGCCATCAAGGATAACAGGAGCTACTATGGCTACACCTTC.

As to this clonotype: One junction end does not reproduce the germline sequence, and a read error may be involved. The rearrangement links TRBV7-2 to TRBJ2-5, with D perhaps given as TRBD1 or TRBD2 (6 bases each). The CDR3 is 14 residues long. The germline gives CDR1 SGHTA, CDR2 FQGNSA. The CDR3 region has the DNA TGTGCCGGCAGTTTGGGGGGCTACGGTGAGACCCAGTACTTC. Translated: CAGSLGGYGETQYF.

This clonotype came up once. This clone may be a read error of a much larger clone one base away. This rearrangement joins TRBV20-1 to TRBJ2-3; D possibly corresponds to TRBD2 (7 bases). This CDR3 comprises 15 residues. Germline lookup yields CDR1 DFQATT and CDR2 SNEGSKA (reference sequence). The CDR3 loop is CSAGHRGGNTDTRYF. The CDR3 bases are TGCAGTGCTGGACATAGGGGGGGAAACACAGATACGCGGTATTTT.

V gene TRBV19 combines with J gene TRBJ2-6; TRBD1 matches at 8 bases. V trimming: 4 bases; J trimming: 2 bases; junction bases outside the gene matches: 4. CDR1 is LNHDA and CDR2 is SQIVND in the germline V gene (reference sequence). The CDR3 is made up of 16 amino acids. The CDR3 coding sequence is TGTGCCAGTAGTAGGACAGGGCTTACTGGGGCCAACGTCCTGACTTTC. It translates to CASSRTGLTGANVLTF.

This chain joins TRBV9 and TRBJ2-7; D may match TRBD1 or TRBD2 (6 bases each). Trimming stripped 5 bases from V and 3 bases from J, with 12 bases between. The germline CDR1 and CDR2 sequences are SGDLS and YYNGEE. There are 13 residues in the CDR3. CDR3 DNA sequence: TGTGCCAGCAGTATAGAGGGGGGCTACGAGCAGTACTTC. This encodes CASSIEGGYEQYF.